A selection of T cell receptor beta chains follows, all from one sample in a study of shared clonotypes between healthy human individuals. Generated by immunoSEQ multiplex PCR, the TCRdb table keeps only in-frame clones and is missing some. This repertoire shows about 490,000 clones, over 70% found once; its top ten account for over 9.5%. Sample: PBMCs. All receptors come from a middle-aged woman in good health. Some clones in this sample may be carry-over from other donors' samples. Both conserved end residues are part of each CDR3. The D gene is left open where the match is weak. Expanded clones are given a class, and other clones once, few, many or no size at all.

d_gene,j_gene,v_gene,len,abundance,CDR3aa,CDR3nt
NA,TRBJ1-2,TRBV2,15,NA,CASSARGGGGGGYTF,TGTGCCAGCAGTGCCCGAGGAGGAGGCGGTGGGGGCTACACCTTC
NA,TRBJ2-7,TRBV28,14,NA,CASSLVAETYEQYF,TGTGCCAGCAGTTTAGTGGCGGAGACCTACGAGCAGTACTTC
TRBD2,TRBJ2-2,TRBV19,17,NA,CASRSPRLAGITGELFF,TGTGCCAGTAGATCCCCCAGGCTAGCGGGAATCACCGGGGAGCTGTTTTTT
TRBD2,TRBJ2-2,TRBV9,17,NA,CASSVDASGSITGELFF,TGTGCCAGCAGCGTAGATGCTAGCGGGAGTATCACCGGGGAGCTGTTTTTT
TRBD1,TRBJ2-1,TRBV29-1,13,once,CSVSTGGYNEQFF,TGCAGCGTCTCGACAGGGGGGTACAATGAGCAGTTCTTC
NA,TRBJ2-5,TRBV7-2,17,NA,CASSLPVASLGVETQYF,TGTGCCAGCAGCTTACCGGTGGCTAGCCTCGGAGTGGAGACCCAGTACTTC
NA,TRBJ2-6,TRBV6-5,13,NA,CASSYSGANVLTF,TGTGCCAGCAGTTACTCTGGGGCCAACGTCCTGACTTTC
NA,TRBJ2-7,TRBV5-1,14,NA,CASSLESRTYEQYF,TGCGCCAGCAGCCTCGAGTCACGGACCTACGAGCAGTACTTC
NA,TRBJ2-2,TRBV7-2,13,NA,CASSPLTSGELFF,TGTGCCAGCAGCCCTCTGACGTCCGGGGAGCTGTTTTTT
TRBD2,TRBJ2-1,TRBV9,17,NA,CASSTLRAGDRSNEQFF,TGTGCCAGCAGCACCCTTAGAGCGGGAGATAGGAGCAATGAGCAGTTCTTC
NA,TRBJ1-1,TRBV4-1,16,once,CASSQGLQKDVTEAFF,TGCGCCAGCAGCCAAGGCCTACAGAAGGATGTCACTGAAGCTTTCTTT
TRBD1,TRBJ1-2,TRBV5-4,14,NA,CASSPGTGGYGYTF,TGTGCCAGCAGCCCTGGGACAGGGGGCTATGGCTACACCTTC
TRBD1,TRBJ2-2,TRBV7-9,13,NA,CAADRGGTGELFF,TGTGCCGCCGACAGGGGTGGCACCGGGGAGCTGTTTTTT
NA,TRBJ2-5,TRBV5-1,14,NA,CASSLVPSTGTQYF,TGCGCCAGCAGCTTGGTCCCTTCGACGGGGACCCAGTACTTC
NA,TRBJ1-5,TRBV28,14,once,CASSPVSSNQPQHF,TGTGCCAGCAGTCCCGTATCGAGCAATCAGCCCCAGCATTTT
TRBD1,TRBJ1-5,TRBV30,15,many,CAWNPTGGAERPQHF,TGTGCCTGGAACCCGACAGGGGGCGCGGAAAGGCCCCAGCATTTT
TRBD2,TRBJ2-7,TRBV7-3,16,once,CASSLMPVAGVDEQYF,TGTGCCAGCAGCTTAATGCCGGTTGCGGGAGTGGACGAGCAGTACTTC
NA,TRBJ1-2,TRBV11-2,10,NA,CAGRAYCYTF,TGTGCCGGCAGGGCCTATTGCTACACCTTC
NA,TRBJ1-5,TRBV15,15,NA,CATSRDLGTNQPQHF,TGTGCCACCAGCAGAGATCTAGGGACAAATCAGCCCCAGCATTTT
NA,TRBJ2-5,TRBV6-1,14,few,CASSARGAQETQYF,TGTGCCAGCAGTGCCCGGGGTGCCCAAGAGACCCAGTACTTC
TRBD2,TRBJ2-1,TRBV30,14,NA,CAWAAGTSYNEQFF,TGTGCCTGGGCAGCCGGGACTAGCTACAATGAGCAGTTCTTC
TRBD2,TRBJ2-5,TRBV5-4,17,once,CASSLSSGRGLQETQYF,TGTGCCAGCAGCTTGTCTAGCGGGAGAGGTCTCCAAGAGACCCAGTACTTC
NA,TRBJ2-7,TRBV10-2,13,NA,CASKDLNLREQYF,TGCGCCAGCAAAGACTTGAACCTACGCGAGCAGTACTTC
NA,TRBJ2-5,TRBV6-4,12,NA,CAPPFPQETQYF,TGTGCCCCCCCGTTTCCTCAAGAGACCCAGTACTTC
TRBD1,TRBJ1-2,TRBV19,14,NA,CASSLRQGDYGYTF,TGTGCCAGTAGTCTTCGACAGGGGGACTATGGCTACACCTTC
NA,TRBJ2-7,TRBV4-1,18,NA,CASSQDRSRGRASYEQYF,TGCGCCAGCAGCCAAGATCGGTCCCGGGGGCGAGCTTCCTACGAGCAGTACTTC
NA,TRBJ1-1,TRBV18,12,many,CASSPGLTEAFF,TGTGCCAGCTCACCAGGACTCACTGAAGCTTTCTTT
TRBD1,TRBJ2-3,TRBV6-4,15,few,CASNSRDRETDTQYF,TGTGCCAGCAATTCCCGGGACAGGGAGACAGATACGCAGTATTTT
TRBD2,TRBJ2-7,TRBV11-1,15,NA,CASSPRTSRGIEQYF,TGTGCCAGCAGCCCACGGACTAGCAGGGGAATCGAGCAGTACTTC
TRBD1,TRBJ2-7,TRBV10-3,14,NA,CAINRQGPSYEQYF,TGTGCCATCAATCGACAGGGACCCTCCTACGAGCAGTACTTC
TRBD2,TRBJ2-7,TRBV27,13,NA,CASRGTRTHEQYF,TGTGCCAGCAGAGGGACTAGGACCCACGAGCAGTACTTC
NA,TRBJ2-1,TRBV29-1,13,NA,CSVVPGDYNEQFF,TGCAGCGTTGTCCCCGGGGATTACAATGAGCAGTTCTTC
NA,TRBJ2-3,TRBV7-6,17,many,CASSLAGIDPSTDTQYF,TGTGCCAGCAGCTTAGCAGGAATAGATCCTAGCACAGATACGCAGTATTTT
TRBD2,TRBJ2-7,TRBV6-6,15,NA,CASSSLLAGGYEQYF,TGTGCCAGCAGTTCCTTACTAGCGGGGGGTTACGAGCAGTACTTC
NA,TRBJ2-3,TRBV18,16,NA,CASSPRANGILDTQYF,TGTGCCAGCTCACCTCGGGCGAACGGGATTTTGGATACGCAGTATTTT
NA,TRBJ2-7,TRBV2,14,NA,CASSSTFLAVEQYF,TGTGCCAGCAGTAGTACTTTCTTGGCGGTTGAGCAGTACTTC
NA,TRBJ2-7,TRBV12-2,14,NA,CASSYSGQGYEQYF,TGTGCCAGCAGCTACTCGGGGCAGGGGTACGAGCAGTACTTC
NA,TRBJ1-2,TRBV7-9,17,NA,CASSFAPWRVSNYGYTF,TGTGCCAGCAGCTTCGCTCCGTGGAGGGTGTCGAACTATGGCTACACCTTC
NA,TRBJ2-5,TRBV7-6,15,NA,CASSLDLRVQETQYF,TGTGCCAGCAGCTTAGATCTACGGGTCCAAGAGACCCAGTACTTC
TRBD1,TRBJ1-2,TRBV5-1,14,NA,CASSKGQGDYGYTF,TGCGCCAGCAGCAAGGGACAGGGGGACTATGGCTACACCTTC
NA,TRBJ2-2,TRBV7-2,16,NA,CASSLRFSLNTGELFF,TGTGCCAGCAGCTTGAGATTCAGTTTGAACACCGGGGAGCTGTTTTTT
NA,TRBJ2-5,TRBV5-1,13,NA,CASSLAVQETQYF,TGCGCCAGCAGCTTGGCAGTCCAAGAGACCCAGTACTTC
NA,TRBJ1-4,TRBV20-1,11,few,CSAPDQEKLFF,TGCAGTGCTCCTGACCAGGAAAAACTGTTTTTT
NA,TRBJ2-5,TRBV9,13,NA,CASSVRAKETQYF,TGTGCCAGCAGCGTGCGGGCTAAAGAGACCCAGTACTTC
TRBD1,TRBJ1-1,TRBV15,16,NA,CATSRDEGAGRAEAFF,TGTGCCACCAGCAGAGATGAGGGGGCAGGGCGGGCTGAAGCTTTCTTT
TRBD2,TRBJ2-3,TRBV5-4,15,NA,CASSSGTSLPDTQYF,TGTGCCAGCAGCTCCGGGACTAGCCTCCCGGATACGCAGTATTTT
TRBD2,TRBJ2-2,TRBV28,15,NA,CASSRGGANTGELFF,TGTGCCAGCAGCCGCGGGGGAGCGAACACCGGGGAGCTGTTTTTT
TRBD1,TRBJ2-7,TRBV19,14,NA,CASSNRDRANEQYF,TGTGCCAGTAGTAACCGGGACAGGGCGAACGAGCAGTACTTC
NA,TRBJ1-1,TRBV21-1,11,many,CATPGATEAFF,TGTGCCACCCCAGGGGCCACTGAAGCTTTCTTT
NA,TRBJ2-2,TRBV28,15,NA,CASSQTRPNTGELFF,TGTGCCAGCAGTCAGACAAGACCGAACACCGGGGAGCTGTTTTTT
NA,TRBJ2-7,TRBV2,12,NA,CASRSQGSEQYF,TGTGCCAGCAGGTCACAGGGCTCCGAGCAGTACTTC
NA,TRBJ1-5,TRBV7-2,14,NA,CASRDMYSNQPQHF,TGTGCCAGCAGAGACATGTATAGCAATCAGCCCCAGCATTTT
NA,TRBJ2-5,TRBV19,15,once,CASSMGTGWGETQYF,TGTGCCAGTAGTATGGGAACAGGATGGGGAGAGACCCAGTACTTC